Listed below are T cell receptor beta chains from one sample, sequenced in a study of T-cell reconstitution after alpha-beta-depleted transplantation in children. Via MiXCR, TCRdb re-called the PCR reads, giving one row per CDR3 protein. Here the sample spans fewer than 350,000 distinct CDR3 sequences, around 10% being singletons. Material: PBMCs, obtained before TCRalphabeta/CD19-depleted stem cell transplant. These receptors were collected from a boy in the first two years of life with acute myeloid leukemia, due to receive a stem cell transplant. Both conserved end residues are part of each CDR3. Fields, in order: D gene, V gene, J gene, clone size, CDR3 protein, CDR3 DNA. D genes are given only for firm matches. Where a row states a size, it is once, few, many or the class of an expanded clone; other rows omit it.

d_gene: TRBD2; v_gene: TRBV5-5; j_gene: TRBJ2-7; abundance: many; CDR3aa: CASSRLTLREGVDEQYF; CDR3nt: TGTGCCAGCAGCCGACTGACTTTGCGGGAGGGAGTCGACGAGCAGTACTTC
d_gene: .; v_gene: TRBV5-1; j_gene: TRBJ1-1; abundance: many; CDR3aa: CASSLYSTGKNTEAFF; CDR3nt: TGCGCCAGCAGCCTGTATTCGACAGGTAAGAACACTGAAGCTTTCTTT
d_gene: .; v_gene: TRBV7-2; j_gene: TRBJ2-2; abundance: many; CDR3aa: CASSRLWDTGELFF; CDR3nt: TGTGCCAGCAGCCGGTTGTGGGACACCGGGGAGCTGTTTTTT
d_gene: .; v_gene: TRBV10-3; j_gene: TRBJ2-7; abundance: many; CDR3aa: CAISDLVVQEQYF; CDR3nt: TGTGCCATCAGTGACTTGGTGGTTCAGGAGCAGTACTTC
d_gene: .; v_gene: TRBV29-1; j_gene: TRBJ1-2; abundance: .; CDR3aa: CSAEQQDLYGYTF; CDR3nt: TGCAGCGCCGAACAGCAGGATCTCTATGGCTACACCTTC
d_gene: TRBD1; v_gene: TRBV29-1; j_gene: TRBJ1-1; abundance: many; CDR3aa: CSVVGDRGLNTEAFF; CDR3nt: TGCAGCGTTGTGGGTGACAGGGGCCTGAACACTGAAGCTTTCTTT
d_gene: .; v_gene: TRBV25-1; j_gene: TRBJ2-2; abundance: many; CDR3aa: CASSETTAGTGELFF; CDR3nt: TGTGCCAGCAGTGAGACGACCGCGGGCACCGGGGAGCTGTTTTTT
d_gene: .; v_gene: TRBV29-1; j_gene: TRBJ2-2; abundance: many; CDR3aa: CSVPQGPTGELFF; CDR3nt: TGCAGCGTTCCTCAGGGGCCCACCGGGGAGCTGTTTTTT
d_gene: .; v_gene: TRBV7-9; j_gene: TRBJ2-3; abundance: few; CDR3aa: CASSQAGEGPDTQYF; CDR3nt: TGTGCCAGCAGCCAGGCTGGGGAAGGACCAGATACGCAGTATTTT
d_gene: TRBD1; v_gene: TRBV7-2; j_gene: TRBJ2-7; abundance: many; CDR3aa: CASSSGQGARYEQYF; CDR3nt: TGTGCCAGCAGCTCCGGACAGGGGGCGCGCTACGAGCAGTACTTC
d_gene: TRBD2; v_gene: TRBV24-1; j_gene: TRBJ2-1; abundance: many; CDR3aa: CATSDLKGRLAGGGYNEQFF; CDR3nt: TGTGCCACCAGTGATTTGAAGGGGCGACTAGCGGGAGGCGGGTACAATGAGCAGTTCTTC
d_gene: TRBD1; v_gene: TRBV6-5; j_gene: TRBJ2-7; abundance: many; CDR3aa: CASSYLGQGYEQYF; CDR3nt: TGTGCCAGCAGTTACCTAGGACAGGGGTACGAGCAGTACTTC
d_gene: .; v_gene: TRBV5-5; j_gene: TRBJ1-4; abundance: .; CDR3aa: CASSTGLVGEKLFF; CDR3nt: TGTGCCAGCAGCACGGGACTAGTAGGTGAAAAACTGTTTTTT
d_gene: TRBD2; v_gene: TRBV10-3; j_gene: TRBJ2-1; abundance: many; CDR3aa: CAISELATNNEQFF; CDR3nt: TGTGCCATCAGTGAACTAGCGACCAACAATGAGCAGTTCTTC
d_gene: .; v_gene: TRBV20-1; j_gene: TRBJ2-4; abundance: many; CDR3aa: CSVFAGVAKNIQYF; CDR3nt: TGCAGCGTCTTTGCTGGCGTGGCCAAAAACATTCAGTACTTC
d_gene: .; v_gene: TRBV20-1; j_gene: TRBJ2-7; abundance: few; CDR3aa: CSASSRDGAYEQYF; CDR3nt: TGCAGTGCTAGTTCCCGGGACGGAGCCTACGAGCAGTACTTC
d_gene: .; v_gene: TRBV5-1; j_gene: TRBJ2-7; abundance: many; CDR3aa: CASSQPSYEQYF; CDR3nt: TGCGCCAGCAGCCAACCCTCCTACGAGCAGTACTTC
d_gene: TRBD2; v_gene: TRBV7-2; j_gene: TRBJ2-3; abundance: many; CDR3aa: CASSRKGASGVTTDTQYF; CDR3nt: TGTGCCAGCAGCCGAAAGGGTGCTAGCGGGGTGACCACAGATACGCAGTATTTT
d_gene: .; v_gene: TRBV5-1; j_gene: TRBJ1-6; abundance: many; CDR3aa: CASSLTGGIYNSPLHF; CDR3nt: TGCGCCAGCAGCTTGACGGGTGGCATATATAATTCACCCCTCCACTTT
d_gene: .; v_gene: TRBV7-9; j_gene: TRBJ1-2; abundance: few; CDR3aa: CASSLQSTYYGYTF; CDR3nt: TGTGCCAGCAGCTTACAGAGCACTTACTATGGCTACACCTTC
d_gene: TRBD1; v_gene: TRBV28; j_gene: TRBJ2-7; abundance: many; CDR3aa: CASSHRRDSEPYEQYF; CDR3nt: TGTGCCAGCAGCCATCGCCGGGACAGTGAGCCCTACGAGCAGTACTTC
d_gene: TRBD1; v_gene: TRBV5-1; j_gene: TRBJ2-3; abundance: few; CDR3aa: CASSLEGAGVDTQYF; CDR3nt: TGCGCCAGCAGCTTGGAGGGGGCCGGGGTAGATACGCAGTATTTT
d_gene: TRBD2; v_gene: TRBV7-2; j_gene: TRBJ2-5; abundance: many; CDR3aa: CASRKTSGSWETQYF; CDR3nt: TGTGCCAGCAGAAAAACTAGCGGGAGCTGGGAGACCCAGTACTTC
d_gene: .; v_gene: TRBV21-1; j_gene: TRBJ2-5; abundance: many; CDR3aa: CASSKVGTRSGLRGAQYF; CDR3nt: TGTGCCAGCAGCAAAGTCGGAACCCGCAGCGGCCTCCGTGGGGCCCAGTACTTC
d_gene: .; v_gene: TRBV20-1; j_gene: TRBJ2-5; abundance: .; CDR3aa: CSARPRAETQYF; CDR3nt: TGCAGTGCTAGACCCAGGGCGGAGACCCAGTACTTC
d_gene: .; v_gene: TRBV7-9; j_gene: TRBJ1-4; abundance: many; CDR3aa: CASSSTETNEKLFF; CDR3nt: TGTGCCAGCAGCTCGACAGAGACTAATGAAAAACTGTTTTTT
d_gene: TRBD2; v_gene: TRBV12-3/TRBV12-4; j_gene: TRBJ2-7; abundance: .; CDR3aa: CASSLRTSRPYEQYF; CDR3nt: TGTGCCAGCAGCCTCCGGACTAGTAGGCCCTACGAGCAGTACTTC
d_gene: TRBD2; v_gene: TRBV15; j_gene: TRBJ2-2; abundance: many; CDR3aa: CATSREAPGGITGELFF; CDR3nt: TGTGCCACCAGCAGAGAAGCCCCGGGGGGTATTACCGGGGAGCTGTTTTTT
d_gene: .; v_gene: TRBV7-2; j_gene: TRBJ1-1; abundance: few; CDR3aa: CASSLRGRGLAFF; CDR3nt: TGTGCCAGCAGCTTACGGGGCAGGGGATTAGCTTTCTTT
d_gene: TRBD1; v_gene: TRBV29-1; j_gene: TRBJ1-1; abundance: many; CDR3aa: CSVESRGHPEAFF; CDR3nt: TGCAGCGTTGAGTCCAGGGGGCATCCTGAAGCTTTCTTT
d_gene: .; v_gene: TRBV3-1; j_gene: TRBJ2-1; abundance: .; CDR3aa: CACCLAGRGLQSSYNEQFF; CDR3nt: TGTGCCTGCTGTTTGGCGGGTCGGGGCCTTCAGAGCTCCTACAATGAGCAGTTCTTC
d_gene: .; v_gene: TRBV18; j_gene: TRBJ2-5; abundance: many; CDR3aa: CASSPPWHPRPTQETQYF; CDR3nt: TGTGCCAGCTCACCACCCTGGCACCCGCGGCCGACTCAAGAGACCCAGTACTTC
d_gene: TRBD2; v_gene: TRBV3-1; j_gene: TRBJ2-5; abundance: many; CDR3aa: CASSLRGEPQETQYF; CDR3nt: TGTGCCAGCAGCCTTCGGGGGGAACCCCAAGAGACCCAGTACTTC
d_gene: .; v_gene: TRBV6-2/TRBV6-3; j_gene: TRBJ2-5; abundance: many; CDR3aa: CASSYQGQLEGETQYF; CDR3nt: TGTGCCAGCAGTTATCAAGGACAGTTAGAGGGAGAGACCCAGTACTTC
d_gene: TRBD2; v_gene: TRBV12-3/TRBV12-4; j_gene: TRBJ2-1; abundance: many; CDR3aa: CASSPLAGEQFF; CDR3nt: TGTGCCAGCAGTCCTCTAGCGGGGGAGCAGTTCTTC
d_gene: TRBD1; v_gene: TRBV6-5; j_gene: TRBJ2-7; abundance: .; CDR3aa: CASSWTGGTYEQYF; CDR3nt: TGTGCCAGCAGTTGGACAGGGGGAACCTACGAGCAGTACTTC
d_gene: .; v_gene: TRBV6-5; j_gene: TRBJ2-2; abundance: .; CDR3aa: CASSYTRNTGELFF; CDR3nt: TGTGCCAGCAGTTACACCAGGAACACCGGGGAGCTGTTTTTT
d_gene: TRBD2; v_gene: TRBV7-8; j_gene: TRBJ2-1; abundance: .; CDR3aa: CASSLLVSLVSGRDEQFF; CDR3nt: TGTGCCAGCAGCTTACTGGTCAGCCTGGTTAGCGGGAGAGATGAGCAGTTCTTC
d_gene: TRBD2; v_gene: TRBV13; j_gene: TRBJ2-3; abundance: many; CDR3aa: CASSSEGLAVYTDTQYF; CDR3nt: TGTGCCAGCAGCTCCGAGGGGCTAGCGGTCTACACAGATACGCAGTATTTT
d_gene: .; v_gene: TRBV7-3; j_gene: TRBJ2-5; abundance: many; CDR3aa: CASSSKGRQGGKETQYF; CDR3nt: TGTGCCAGCAGCTCCAAGGGGCGACAGGGAGGGAAGGAGACCCAGTACTTC
d_gene: .; v_gene: TRBV5-1; j_gene: TRBJ2-5; abundance: many; CDR3aa: CASMSRETQYF; CDR3nt: TGCGCCAGCATGTCGAGGGAGACCCAGTACTTC
d_gene: .; v_gene: TRBV6-5; j_gene: TRBJ1-5; abundance: .; CDR3aa: CASRSSPGGQPQHF; CDR3nt: TGTGCCAGCAGGTCCTCCCCGGGGGGTCAGCCCCAGCATTTT